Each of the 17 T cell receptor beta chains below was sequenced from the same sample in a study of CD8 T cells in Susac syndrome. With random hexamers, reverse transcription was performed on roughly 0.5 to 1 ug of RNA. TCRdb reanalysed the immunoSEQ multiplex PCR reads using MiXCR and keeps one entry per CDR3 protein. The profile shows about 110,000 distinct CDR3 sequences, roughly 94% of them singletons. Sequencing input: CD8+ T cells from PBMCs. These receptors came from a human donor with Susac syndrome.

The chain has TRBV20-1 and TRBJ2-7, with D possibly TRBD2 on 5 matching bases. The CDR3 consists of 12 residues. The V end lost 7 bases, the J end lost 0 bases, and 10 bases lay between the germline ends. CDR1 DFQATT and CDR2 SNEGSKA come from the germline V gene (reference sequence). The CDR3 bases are TGCAGTGTGGGCGGGTCCTCCTACGAGCAGTACTTC. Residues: CSVGGSSYEQYF.

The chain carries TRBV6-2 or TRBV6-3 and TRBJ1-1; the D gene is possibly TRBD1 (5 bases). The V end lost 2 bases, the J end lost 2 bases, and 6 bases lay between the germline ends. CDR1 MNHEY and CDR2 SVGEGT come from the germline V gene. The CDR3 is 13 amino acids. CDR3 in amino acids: CASSYRDNTEAFF. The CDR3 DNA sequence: TGTGCCAGCAGTTACCGGGACAACACTGAAGCTTTCTTT.

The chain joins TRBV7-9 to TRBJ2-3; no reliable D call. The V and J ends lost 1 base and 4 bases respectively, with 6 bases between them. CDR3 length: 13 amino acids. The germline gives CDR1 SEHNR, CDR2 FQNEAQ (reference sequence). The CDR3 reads CASSLVSPDTQYF. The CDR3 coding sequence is TGTGCCAGCAGCTTAGTTTCTCCAGATACGCAGTATTTT.

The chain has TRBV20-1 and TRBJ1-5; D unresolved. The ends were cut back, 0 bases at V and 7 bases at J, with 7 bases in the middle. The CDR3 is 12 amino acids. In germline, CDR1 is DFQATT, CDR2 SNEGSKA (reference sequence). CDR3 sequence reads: CSAREFGQPQHF. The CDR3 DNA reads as TGCAGTGCTAGAGAATTTGGGCAGCCCCAGCATTTT.

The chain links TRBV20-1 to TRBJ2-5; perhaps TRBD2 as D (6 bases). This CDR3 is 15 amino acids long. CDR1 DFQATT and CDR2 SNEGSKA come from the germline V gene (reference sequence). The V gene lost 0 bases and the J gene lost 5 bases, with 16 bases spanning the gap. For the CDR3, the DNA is TGCAGTGCTAGAGATCGAGTCCCGGGGGAGGAGACCCAGTACTTC. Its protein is CSARDRVPGEETQYF.

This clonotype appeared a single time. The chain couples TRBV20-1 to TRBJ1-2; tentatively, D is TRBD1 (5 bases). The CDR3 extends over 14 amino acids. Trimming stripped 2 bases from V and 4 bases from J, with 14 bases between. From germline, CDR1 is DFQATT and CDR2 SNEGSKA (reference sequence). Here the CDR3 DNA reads TGCAGTGCTAGACTGCAGGGAGAGGCCTATGGCTACACCTTC. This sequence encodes CSARLQGEAYGYTF.

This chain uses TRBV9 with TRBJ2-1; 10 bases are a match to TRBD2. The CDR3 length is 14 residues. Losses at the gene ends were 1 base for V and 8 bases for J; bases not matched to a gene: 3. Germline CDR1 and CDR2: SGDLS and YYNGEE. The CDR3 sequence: CASSVQRGGDEQFF. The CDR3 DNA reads TGTGCCAGCAGCGTACAGCGGGGGGGCGATGAGCAGTTCTTC.

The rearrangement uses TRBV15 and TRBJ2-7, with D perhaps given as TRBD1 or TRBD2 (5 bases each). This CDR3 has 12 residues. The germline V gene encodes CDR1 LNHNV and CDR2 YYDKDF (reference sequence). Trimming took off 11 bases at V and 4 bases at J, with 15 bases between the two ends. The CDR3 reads CAAGDGAYEQYF. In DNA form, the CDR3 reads TGTGCCGCCGGGGATGGGGCTTACGAGCAGTACTTC. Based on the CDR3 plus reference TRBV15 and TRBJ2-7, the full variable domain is DAMVIQNPRYQVTQFGKPVTLSCSQTLNHNVMYWYQQKSSQAPKLLFHYYDKDFNNEADTPDNFQSRRPNTSFCFLDIRSPGLGDTAMYLCAAGDGAYEQYFGPGTRLTVT.

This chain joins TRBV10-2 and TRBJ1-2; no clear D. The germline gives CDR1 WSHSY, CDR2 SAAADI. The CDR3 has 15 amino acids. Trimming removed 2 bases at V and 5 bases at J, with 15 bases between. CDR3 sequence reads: CASSETSVDPYGYTF. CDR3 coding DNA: TGCGCCAGCAGTGAGACGTCAGTCGACCCTTATGGCTACACCTTC.

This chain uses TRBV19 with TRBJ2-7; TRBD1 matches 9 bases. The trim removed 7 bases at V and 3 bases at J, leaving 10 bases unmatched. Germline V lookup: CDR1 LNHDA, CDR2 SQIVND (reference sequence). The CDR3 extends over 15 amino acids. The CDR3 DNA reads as TGTGCCAGTATGGGCCGGACAGGGGCCAACTACGAGCAGTACTTC. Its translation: CASMGRTGANYEQYF.

The DNA for the CDR3 is TGCAGCACCCCCGGGGAGGGGTCGTCCGGCTACACCTTC. Protein: CSTPGEGSSGYTF. The rearrangement uses TRBV29-1 and TRBJ1-2, with a weak D call TRBD1 (5 bases). There are 13 residues in the CDR3. Germline-derived CDR1 and CDR2 are SQVTM and ANQGSEA. The V gene lost 8 bases and the J gene lost 8 bases, with 21 bases spanning the gap.

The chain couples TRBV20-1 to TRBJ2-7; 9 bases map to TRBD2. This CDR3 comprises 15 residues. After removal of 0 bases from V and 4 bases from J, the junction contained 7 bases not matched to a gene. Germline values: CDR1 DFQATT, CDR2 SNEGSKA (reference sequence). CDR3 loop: CSARDRLAGPYEQYF. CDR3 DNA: TGCAGTGCTAGAGATAGGCTAGCGGGGCCGTACGAGCAGTACTTC.

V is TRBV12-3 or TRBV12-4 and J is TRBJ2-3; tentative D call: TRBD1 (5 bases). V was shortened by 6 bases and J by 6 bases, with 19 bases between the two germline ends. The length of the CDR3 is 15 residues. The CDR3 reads CASSDLPQGSDTQYF. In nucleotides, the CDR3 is TGTGCCAGCAGCGACCTTCCCCAGGGCAGTGATACGCAGTATTTT.

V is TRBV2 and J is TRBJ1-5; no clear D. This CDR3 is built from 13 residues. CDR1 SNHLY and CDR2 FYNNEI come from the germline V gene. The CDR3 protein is CAIYKGGNQPQHF. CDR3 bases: TGTGCTATCTACAAGGGTGGCAATCAGCCCCAGCATTTT.

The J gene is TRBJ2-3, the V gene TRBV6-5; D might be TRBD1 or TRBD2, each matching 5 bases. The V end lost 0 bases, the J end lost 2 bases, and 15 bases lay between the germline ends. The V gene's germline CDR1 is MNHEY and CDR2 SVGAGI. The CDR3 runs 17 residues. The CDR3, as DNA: TGTGCCAGCAGTTACTCGTATCGGGGCCCCGACACAGATACGCAGTATTTT. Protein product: CASSYSYRGPDTDTQYF.

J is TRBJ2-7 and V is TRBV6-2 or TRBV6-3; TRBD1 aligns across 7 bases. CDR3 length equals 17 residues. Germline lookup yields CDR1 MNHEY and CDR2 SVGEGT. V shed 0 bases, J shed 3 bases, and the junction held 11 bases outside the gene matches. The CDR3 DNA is TGTGCCAGCAGTTACTCGGTAGAAGGGACAGCACTCTACGAGCAGTACTTC. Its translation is CASSYSVEGTALYEQYF.

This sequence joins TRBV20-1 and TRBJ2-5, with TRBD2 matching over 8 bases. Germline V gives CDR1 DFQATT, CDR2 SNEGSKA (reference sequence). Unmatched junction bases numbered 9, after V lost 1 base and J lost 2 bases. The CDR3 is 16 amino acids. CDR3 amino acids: CSARVPGLVLQETQYF. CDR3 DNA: TGCAGTGCTAGAGTACCGGGACTAGTCCTACAAGAGACCCAGTACTTC.